This T cell receptor beta chain was captured in a study of shared clonotypes between healthy human individuals. About the research overall: CD8 memory received one plate per donor, CD8 naive two, CD4 memory three and CD4 naive three.

Findings of the study overall: The study generally estimated greater richness for naive than memory subsets.

The CDR3 extends over 19 amino acids. Germline CDR1 SGHVS, CDR2 FNYEAQ. The V gene lost 1 base and the J gene lost 1 base, with 21 bases spanning the gap. Every immunoSEQ plate was one replicate of a subset's evenly spread DNA. The repertoire was sequenced with immunoSEQ multiplex PCR; TCRdb's copy has only in-frame clones and lacks some. The sample has some 800,000 clones, roughly 92% seen once. This clone is a singleton in its sample. Its specificity is not known. Naive CD8 cells, CD45RO-negative and positively selected for CCR7, excluded terminally differentiated effector memory CD45RA+ cells. There were only Caucasian adults among the donors, and all lived in Nashville, Tennessee.

This receptor was obtained from a man aged 30-40 years in good health. Sequencing was performed on naive CD8+ T cells sorted from blood. V and J are TRBV7-6 and TRBJ2-3, with a weak D call TRBD2 (6 bases). CDR3 DNA sequence: TGTGCCAGCAGCTTAGTAGGGTATAACGGGGGAACCGGCACAGATACGCAGTATTTT. Translating gives CASSLVGYNGGTGTDTQYF.